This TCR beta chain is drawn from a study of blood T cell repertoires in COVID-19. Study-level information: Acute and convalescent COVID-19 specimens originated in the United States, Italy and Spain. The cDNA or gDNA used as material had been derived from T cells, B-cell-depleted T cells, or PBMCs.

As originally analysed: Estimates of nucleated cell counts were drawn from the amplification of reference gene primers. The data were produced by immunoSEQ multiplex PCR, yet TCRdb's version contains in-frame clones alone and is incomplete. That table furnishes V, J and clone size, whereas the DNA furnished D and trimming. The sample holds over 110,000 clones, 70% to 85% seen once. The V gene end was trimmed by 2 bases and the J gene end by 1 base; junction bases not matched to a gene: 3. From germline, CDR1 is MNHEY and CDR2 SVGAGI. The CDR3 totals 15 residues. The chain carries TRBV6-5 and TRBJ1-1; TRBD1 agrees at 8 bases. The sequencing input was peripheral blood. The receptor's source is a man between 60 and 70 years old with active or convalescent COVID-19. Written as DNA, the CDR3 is TGTGCCAGCAGTTACCAGGGGGCAAGGAACACTGAAGCTTTCTTT. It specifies CASSYQGARNTEAFF.